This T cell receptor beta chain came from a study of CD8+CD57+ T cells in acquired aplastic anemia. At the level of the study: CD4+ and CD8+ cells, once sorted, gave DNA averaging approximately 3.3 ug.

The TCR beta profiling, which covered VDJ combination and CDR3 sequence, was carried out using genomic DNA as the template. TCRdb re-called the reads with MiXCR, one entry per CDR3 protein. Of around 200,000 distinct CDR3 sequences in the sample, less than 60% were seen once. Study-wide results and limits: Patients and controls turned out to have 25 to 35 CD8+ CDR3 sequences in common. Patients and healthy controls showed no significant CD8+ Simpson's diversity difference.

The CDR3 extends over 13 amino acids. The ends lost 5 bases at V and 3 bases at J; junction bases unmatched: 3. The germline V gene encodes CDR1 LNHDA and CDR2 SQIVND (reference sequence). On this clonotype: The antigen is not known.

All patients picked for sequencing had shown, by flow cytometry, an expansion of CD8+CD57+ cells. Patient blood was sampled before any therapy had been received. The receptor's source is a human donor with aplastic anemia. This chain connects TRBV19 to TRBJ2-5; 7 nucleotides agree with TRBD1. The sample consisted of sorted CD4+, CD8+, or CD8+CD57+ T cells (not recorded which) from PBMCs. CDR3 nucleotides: TGTGCCAGTAGTCTCCAGGGGGAAGAGACCCAGTACTTC. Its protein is CASSLQGEETQYF.